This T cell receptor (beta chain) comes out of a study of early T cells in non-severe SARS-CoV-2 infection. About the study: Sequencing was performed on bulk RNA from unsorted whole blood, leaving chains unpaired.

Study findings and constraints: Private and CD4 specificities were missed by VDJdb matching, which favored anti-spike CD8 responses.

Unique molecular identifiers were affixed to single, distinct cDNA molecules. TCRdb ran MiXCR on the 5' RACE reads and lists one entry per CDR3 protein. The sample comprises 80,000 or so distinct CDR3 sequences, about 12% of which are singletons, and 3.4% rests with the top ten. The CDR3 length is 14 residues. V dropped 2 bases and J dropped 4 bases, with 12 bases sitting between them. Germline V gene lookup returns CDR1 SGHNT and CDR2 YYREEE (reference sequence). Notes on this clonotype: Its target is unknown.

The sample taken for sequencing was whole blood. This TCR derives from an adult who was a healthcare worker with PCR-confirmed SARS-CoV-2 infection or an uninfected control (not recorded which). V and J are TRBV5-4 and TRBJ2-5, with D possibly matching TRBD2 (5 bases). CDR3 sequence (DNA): TGTGCCAGCAGCTTATCGGGCGCGGGAGAGACCCAGTACTTC. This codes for CASSLSGAGETQYF.